A single sample is the source of the 15 T cell receptor beta chains below, sequenced in a study of human T cells and chemical hapten exposure (dated by TCRdb to about 2021). Libraries were built with RACE. TCRdb records NextSeq 500 as the sequencer. The public reads were quality trimmed at Q25 with fastp and then assembled into clones with MiXCR by TCRdb, keeping productive beta chains. Each record represents a unique CDR3 protein, reported with the most common genes and DNA among its rows. The sample records about 360,000 distinct CDR3 sequences, under 8% of which are singletons. The ten largest clones capture 7.5% to 8.5% of the sample. What this sample's time point label stands for: patch test 1, 2 weeks after DPC sensitization. Read against the paper, the sample's treatment or condition label means: therapeutic diphenylcyclopropenone sensitization with weekly scalp DPC. Specimen: whole blood, collected in connection with sensitization to the hapten diphenylcyclopropenone (DPC). Receptors were obtained from a woman between 18 and 29 years old with alopecia areata. Some clones in this sample may be carry-over from other donors' samples.

This clonotype was observed many times. The chain is built from TRBV6-2 or TRBV6-3 and TRBJ2-3; D possibly corresponds to TRBD1 (5 bases). V lost 2 bases, J lost 1 base, and 16 bases lay in between. Germline lookup yields CDR1 MNHEY and CDR2 SVGEGT. The CDR3 sequence is 17 residues long. The CDR3 bases are TGTGCCAGCAGTTACCCGGACACCCCAGAGGGCACAGATACGCAGTATTTT. Its protein product is CASSYPDTPEGTDTQYF.

This clonotype was detected a few times. For the CDR3, the DNA is TGTGCCAGCAGGGGGATAGGGACAGCCTCTGGAAACACCATATATTTT. This codes for CASRGIGTASGNTIYF. The genes are TRBV6-5 and TRBJ1-3, with TRBD1 matching 7 bases. The germline gives CDR1 MNHEY, CDR2 SVGAGI. With 6 bases clipped from V and 0 bases from J, the junction kept 8 bases outside the gene matches. The CDR3 sequence is 16 residues long.

This clonotype was seen many times. The V and J genes are TRBV7-2 and TRBJ2-5; 13 bases align to TRBD2. Germline-derived CDR1 and CDR2 are SGHTA and FQGNSA. V dropped 4 bases and J dropped 1; count of bases not matched to a gene: 3. The CDR3 covers 16 residues. CDR3 residues: CASSSRLAGGQETQYF. The CDR3 DNA is TGTGCCAGCAGCTCCCGACTAGCGGGGGGCCAAGAGACCCAGTACTTC.

This clonotype was counted a few times. V usage is TRBV12-3 or TRBV12-4 and J usage is TRBJ2-2, with D tentatively TRBD1 (6 bases). CDR3 length: 14 residues. Deletions cut 7 bases from V and 4 bases from J, with 13 bases between. CDR3 DNA sequence: TGTGCCAGCACGGACAGTCGGGGCACCGGGGAGCTGTTTTTT. This encodes CASTDSRGTGELFF.

This chain links TRBV12-3 or TRBV12-4 with TRBJ1-4, with TRBD1 identical over 10 bases. CDR3 size: 17 residues. J lost 13 bases, V lost 2 bases, and 16 bases had no gene match. CDR3 nucleotides: TGTGCCAGCAGTTTACTGAAGACAGGGGGCTCGCTACGGGGACTGTTTTTT. Protein sequence: CASSLLKTGGSLRGLFF.

This chain connects TRBV12-3 or TRBV12-4 to TRBJ1-3; D is ambiguous. The CDR3 has 13 amino acids. The V end was cut by 7 bases, the J end by 4 bases, with 11 bases between. The CDR3 sequence: CASTPPQGNTIYF. The CDR3, as DNA: TGTGCCAGCACCCCTCCCCAGGGAAACACCATATATTTT.

The sample holds a few counts of this clonotype. The chain carries TRBV2 and TRBJ1-1, with D possibly being TRBD1 (6 bases). The CDR3 spans 14 residues. Germline V CDR1 and CDR2: SNHLY, FYNNEI. Trimming took 7 bases from V and 3 from J, leaving 15 bases between them. Written as DNA, the CDR3 is TGTGCCAGCAAACCCGACAGGTCACACACTGAAGCTTTCTTT. It encodes CASKPDRSHTEAFF.

The chain recombines TRBV27 with TRBJ1-2; the match to TRBD1 covers 7 bases. V lost 6 bases, J lost 1 base, and 11 bases stayed unmatched. Germline loops: CDR1 MNHEY, CDR2 SMNVEV (reference sequence). The CDR3 has 16 amino acids. CDR3 residues: CASRSIPQGLNYGYTF. CDR3 DNA: TGTGCCAGCAGATCGATACCACAGGGGCTTAACTATGGCTACACCTTC.

This clonotype turned up a few times. This chain uses TRBV24-1 with TRBJ2-2; 7 nucleotides align to TRBD1. This CDR3 has 14 amino acids. The germline gives CDR1 KGHDR, CDR2 SFDVKD. The V gene end was trimmed by 10 bases and the J gene end by 2 bases; junction bases not matched to a gene: 6. The DNA for the CDR3 is TGTGCCACTTTAGGGACAGACAACACCGGGGAGCTGTTTTTT. It translates to CATLGTDNTGELFF.

This clonotype came up a few times. V is TRBV5-1 and J is TRBJ2-6; maybe TRBD1 (5 bases). V gave up 2 bases and J gave up 0 bases, with 9 bases separating them. The CDR3 is made up of 16 amino acids. Germline CDR1 reads SGHRS; CDR2 reads YFSETQ. The CDR3 DNA reads TGCGCCAGCAGCTTAGGGGTGAACTCTGGGGCCAACGTCCTGACTTTC. This sequence encodes CASSLGVNSGANVLTF.

This clonotype was counted a few times. The rearrangement links TRBV1 to TRBJ2-1; TRBD1 is the table's D call and was not checked against the DNA. TRBV1 is given as a pseudogene. This CDR3 is built from 11 residues. The CDR3 region is CTSSSGGRVFF. The CDR3 DNA reads as TGCACCAGCAGTTCCGGGGGGCGGGTGTTCTTC.

The J gene is TRBJ2-2, the V gene TRBV6-2 or TRBV6-3; D possibly uses TRBD1 or TRBD2 (5 bases each). The CDR3 is 13 residues long. With 8 bases removed from V and 1 base from J, the gap between germline ends came to 8 bases. Looked up from germline, CDR1 is MNHEY and CDR2 is SVGEGT. The CDR3 DNA reads TGTGCCAGCCGGGACCAGAACACCGGGGAGCTGTTTTTT. Translated: CASRDQNTGELFF.

V and J are TRBV5-4 and TRBJ2-3; D is possibly TRBD2 (6 bases). The CDR3 loop spans 16 amino acids. V gave up 1 base and J gave up 1 base, with 13 bases separating them. Germline V gives CDR1 SGHNT, CDR2 YYREEE (reference sequence). For the CDR3, the DNA is TGTGCCAGCAGCTTGATGTTGGGGGGTCGCACAGATACGCAGTATTTT. Protein sequence: CASSLMLGGRTDTQYF.

V is TRBV18 and J is TRBJ2-7, with a weak D call TRBD2 (5 bases). Germline V gene lookup returns CDR1 KGHSH and CDR2 LQKENI. With 2 bases removed from V and 2 bases from J, the gap between germline ends came to 13 bases. The CDR3 has 15 residues. CDR3 nucleotides: TGTGCCAGCTCACCAAGATCTGTCGGGGCCTACGAGCAGTACTTC. This encodes CASSPRSVGAYEQYF.

This clonotype occurred a few times. V and J are TRBV7-6 and TRBJ1-4; D call uncertain. Germline V gene data show CDR1 as SGHVS and CDR2 as FNYEAQ. This CDR3 is built from 13 residues. With 4 bases removed from V and 5 bases from J, the gap between germline ends came to 8 bases. The CDR3: CASSSLRNEKLFF. CDR3 nucleotides: TGTGCCAGCAGCTCTCTGAGAAATGAAAAACTGTTTTTT.